The sequence of this T cell receptor (beta chain) was determined in a study of cytomegalovirus exposure and HLA in healthy donors. The germline V gene has CDR1 SGHRS and CDR2 YFSETQ. The length of the CDR3 is 14 residues. Trimming pared 4 bases from V and 1 base from J, leaving 9 bases between. The count of this clone is one. The study ran its PCR with 60 Vbeta and 13 Jbeta primers. Measured with immunoSEQ multiplex PCR; TCRdb has only the in-frame clones, and not every one. Among more than 85,000 clones listed, 75% to 90% were seen once. Sequenced: PBMCs. The chain joins TRBV5-1 to TRBJ2-1, with a tentative D call TRBD1 (6 bases). The sequence came from a man in his thirties or forties in good health and CMV-seropositive. The CDR3: CASSPGQSYNEQFF. The CDR3 nucleotides are TGCGCCAGCAGCCCAGGACAGTCCTACAATGAGCAGTTCTTC.